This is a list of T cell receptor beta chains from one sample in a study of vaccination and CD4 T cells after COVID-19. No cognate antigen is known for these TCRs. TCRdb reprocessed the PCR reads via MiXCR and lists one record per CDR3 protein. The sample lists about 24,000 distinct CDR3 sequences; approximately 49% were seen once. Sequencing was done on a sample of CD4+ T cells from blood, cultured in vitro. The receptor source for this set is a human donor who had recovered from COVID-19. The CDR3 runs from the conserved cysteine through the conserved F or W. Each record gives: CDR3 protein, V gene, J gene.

cdr3_aa: CSARDSTRARLSNTEAFF
v_call: TRBV20-1
j_call: TRBJ1-1

cdr3_aa: CASSYPLWGRAYEQYF
v_call: TRBV6-5
j_call: TRBJ2-7

cdr3_aa: CASSLTGSNTGELFF
v_call: TRBV7-3
j_call: TRBJ2-2

cdr3_aa: CASSIPNRDNQPQHF
v_call: TRBV19
j_call: TRBJ1-5

cdr3_aa: CASSLDRLNTEAFF
v_call: TRBV6-2/TRBV6-3
j_call: TRBJ1-1

cdr3_aa: CASSLDRTNYGYTF
v_call: TRBV27
j_call: TRBJ1-2

cdr3_aa: CASRATSGMNGFF
v_call: TRBV6-2/TRBV6-3
j_call: TRBJ2-1

cdr3_aa: CASSLLGQPQHF
v_call: TRBV7-3
j_call: TRBJ1-5

cdr3_aa: CASSYQGSEAFF
v_call: TRBV6-5
j_call: TRBJ1-1

cdr3_aa: CASSGTLNNSPLHF
v_call: TRBV9
j_call: TRBJ1-6

cdr3_aa: CSATTGTLTMNTEAFF
v_call: TRBV20-1
j_call: TRBJ1-1

cdr3_aa: CASSQSSYEQYF
v_call: TRBV14
j_call: TRBJ2-7

cdr3_aa: CASRGSADTQYF
v_call: TRBV7-2
j_call: TRBJ2-3

cdr3_aa: CASSLDAGEAFF
v_call: TRBV18
j_call: TRBJ1-1

cdr3_aa: CASMFNDNEQFF
v_call: TRBV6-1
j_call: TRBJ2-1

cdr3_aa: CATSDFSVSDTQYF
v_call: TRBV24-1
j_call: TRBJ2-3

cdr3_aa: CSARHRQETQYF
v_call: TRBV20-1
j_call: TRBJ2-5

cdr3_aa: CASSPDSNQPQHF
v_call: TRBV18
j_call: TRBJ1-5

cdr3_aa: CASSPWGTSGANVLTF
v_call: TRBV7-9
j_call: TRBJ2-6

cdr3_aa: CASSLGANLYGYTF
v_call: TRBV28
j_call: TRBJ1-2

cdr3_aa: CTSSLAFRDQPQHF
v_call: TRBV7-2
j_call: TRBJ1-5

cdr3_aa: CASSSDSSGTQYF
v_call: TRBV11-3
j_call: TRBJ2-5

cdr3_aa: CAISEVGSGSTDTQYF
v_call: TRBV10-3
j_call: TRBJ2-3

cdr3_aa: CAISDPGQAVGYTF
v_call: TRBV10-3
j_call: TRBJ1-2

cdr3_aa: CASSTNRGRNGYTF
v_call: TRBV19
j_call: TRBJ1-2

cdr3_aa: CASSLTGEQFF
v_call: TRBV2
j_call: TRBJ2-1